Following are 20 T cell receptor beta chains from one sample sequenced in a study of regulatory T cells in long-lasting Graves disease (TCRdb year 2021). The time point label of this sample denotes: newly diagnosed GD, antithyroid drugs for less than 3 months. RNA was extracted from PBMCs in TRIzol for both TCR sequencing and RNA sequencing. Library preparation was by multiplex PCR. Sequencing was performed on an Illumina HiSeq 4000. TCR beta libraries were built with iRepertoire HTBI primers and Arm-PCR amplification of CDR3 regions. In-frame beta chains were kept once TCRdb had trimmed the public reads at Q25 with fastp and called clones with MiXCR. Each entry is one CDR3 protein sequence, shown with its most common DNA and genes. The table for this sample lists more than 350,000 distinct CDR3 sequences; 15% of them were counted only once. The ten largest clones represent around 17% of the sample.

These sequences were also reported in another study, on T cells in Graves' hyperthyroidism and ophthalmopathy.

The sample in question was peripheral blood mononuclear cells (PBMCs), obtained at new diagnosis, from a patient treated with antithyroid drugs. The source of these receptors is a woman aged 25 to 45 with Graves disease. Donor details come from another sample of the same person, matched by shared clones.

V usage is TRBV24-1 and J usage is TRBJ2-7; TRBD1 aligns across 9 bases. CDR3 size: 14 residues. CDR1 and CDR2 (germline): KGHDR, SFDVKD. The J segment lost 7 bases and the V segment lost 7 bases, leaving 10 bases of the junction unmatched. The CDR3 protein is CATRPGTGSGEQYF. In DNA form, the CDR3 reads TGTGCCACCAGGCCCGGGACAGGGTCGGGTGAGCAGTACTTC.

This clonotype occurred many times. V is TRBV12-3 or TRBV12-4 and J is TRBJ2-6, with 7 bases aligning to TRBD1. The CDR3 length is 16 residues. Trimming took 5 bases from V and 4 from J; bases not matched to a gene: 8. The CDR3: CASSPQGGVGANVLTF. The CDR3 DNA sequence: TGTGCCAGCAGTCCCCAAGGGGGCGTAGGGGCCAACGTCCTGACTTTC.

The V call is TRBV20-1, the J call TRBJ2-2; 7 bases match TRBD2. Germline loops: CDR1 DFQATT, CDR2 SNEGSKA (reference sequence). This CDR3 is 14 amino acids long. The ends lost 5 bases at V and 6 bases at J; junction bases unmatched: 9. CDR3 region: CSAQRGQESGELFF. CDR3 sequence (DNA): TGCAGTGCTCAGCGGGGCCAAGAATCCGGGGAGCTGTTTTTT.

This clonotype was counted ten times or more. This chain connects TRBV9 to TRBJ2-5; TRBD2 might be the D (5 bases). CDR1 and CDR2 from the germline V gene are SGDLS and YYNGEE. V lost 3 bases and J lost 5, with 11 bases in between. The CDR3 length is 13 residues. CDR3 region: CASSGGWRETQYF. As DNA, the CDR3 is TGTGCCAGCAGCGGGGGTTGGAGGGAGACCCAGTACTTC.

This clonotype was counted only a few times. Being one base from a much bigger clone, this may be a read error. The chain links TRBV5-1 to TRBJ2-1; 15 bases align to TRBD2. CDR3 length: 14 amino acids. Germline V gene sequence: CDR1 SGHRS, CDR2 YFSETQ. CDR3 residues: CASSPGLAGGGQLF. CDR3 sequence (DNA): TGCGCCAGCAGCCCGGGACTAGCGGGAGGAGGGCAGCTCTTC. Together with reference TRBV5-1 and TRBJ2-1, the CDR3 gives the full variable domain: KAGVTQTPRYLIKTRGQQVTLSCSPISGHRSVSWYQQTPGQGLQFLFEYFSETQRNKGNFPGRFSGRQFSNSRSEMNVSTLELGDSALYLCASSPGLAGGGQLFGPGTRLTVL.

This clonotype appeared many times. V is TRBV6-2 or TRBV6-3 and J is TRBJ2-3; 13 bases agree with TRBD2. The length of the CDR3 is 17 residues. Trimming cost V 8 bases and J 2 bases; bases outside gene matches: 10. Germline V gives CDR1 MNHEY, CDR2 SVGEGT. CDR3 nucleotide sequence: TGTGCCAGCGACGAGAGACTAGCGGGAGGTTCCACAGATACGCAGTATTTT. Protein: CASDERLAGGSTDTQYF.

This clonotype was seen a few times. The rearrangement links TRBV9 to TRBJ2-2; D possibly corresponds to TRBD1 (5 bases). The V end was cut by 0 bases, the J end by 7 bases, with 7 bases between. This CDR3 has 13 amino acids. CDR1 is SGDLS and CDR2 is YYNGEE in the germline V gene. CDR3 region: CASSVVQGGELFF. In DNA form, the CDR3 reads TGTGCCAGCAGCGTAGTCCAGGGCGGGGAGCTGTTTTTT.

This clonotype was seen ten or more times. This chain links TRBV6-1 with TRBJ2-3; TRBD1 might be the D (8 bases). The V gene lost 5 bases and the J gene lost 2 bases, with 17 bases spanning the gap. The CDR3 has 16 amino acids. Germline assignment: CDR1 MNHNS and CDR2 SASEGT. CDR3 sequence (DNA): TGTGCCAGCAGTCCTAACAGGGGGGGGAACACAGATACGCAGTATTTT. It specifies CASSPNRGGNTDTQYF.

This clonotype was seen repeatedly, ten times or more. The chain combines TRBV11-1 with TRBJ1-1; tentatively, D is TRBD1 (5 bases). Germline-derived CDR1 and CDR2 are SGHAT and FQDESV (reference sequence). This CDR3 spans 14 amino acids. Deletions cut 2 bases from V and 8 bases from J, with 15 bases between. CDR3 in amino acids: CASSLNPSAGEAFF. Written as DNA, the CDR3 is TGTGCCAGCAGCTTAAATCCTTCGGCAGGGGAAGCTTTCTTT.

This clonotype was recorded at least ten times. CDR3 sequence reads: CASSLSPFERSKNIQYF. The CDR3 nucleotides read TGTGCCAGCAGTTTAAGTCCCTTCGAGAGGAGCAAAAACATTCAGTACTTC. The rearrangement joins TRBV12-3 or TRBV12-4 to TRBJ2-4; D is undetermined. V was cut by 2 bases and J by 3 bases, with 17 bases left in between. The CDR3 spans 17 residues.

This clonotype has ten or more counts. This sequence joins TRBV28 and TRBJ1-1; D is unclear. Germline V CDR1 and CDR2: MDHEN, SYDVKM. V shed 3 bases and J shed 6 bases, with 11 bases lying between them. The CDR3 spans 13 residues. The CDR3 bases are TGTGCCAGCAGTTTCTGGGCAGACTCTGAAGCTTTCTTT. It translates to CASSFWADSEAFF. The full variable domain, rest sourced from reference TRBV28 and TRBJ1-1, is DVKVTQSSRYLVKRTGEKVFLECVQDMDHENMFWYRQDPGLGLRLIYFSYDVKMKEKGDIPEGYSVSREKKERFSLILESASTNQTSMYLCASSFWADSEAFFGQGTRLTVV.

This clonotype has ten or more counts. The chain joins TRBV30 to TRBJ2-5; TRBD1 might be the D (5 bases). This CDR3 spans 11 amino acids. Trimming took 3 bases from V and 5 from J, leaving 7 bases between them. The germline gives CDR1 GTSNPN, CDR2 SVGIG (reference sequence). The CDR3 DNA reads as TGTGCCTGGAGCAGGGTTGAGACCCAGTACTTC. Amino acids: CAWSRVETQYF.

This clonotype was found a few times. The V call is TRBV24-1, the J call TRBJ2-7; TRBD2 aligns across 9 bases. Trimming took 4 bases from V and 7 from J; bases not matched to a gene: 10. The length of the CDR3 is 15 residues. Germline V lookup: CDR1 KGHDR, CDR2 SFDVKD. CDR3 amino acids: CATSETAAGGREQYF. In nucleotides, the CDR3 is TGTGCCACCAGTGAAACCGCGGCGGGAGGGAGGGAGCAGTACTTC.

This clonotype was seen at least ten times. The chain couples TRBV30 to TRBJ2-1; TRBD1 agrees at 9 bases. Unmatched junction bases numbered 3, after V lost 2 bases and J lost 1 base. The CDR3 is made up of 15 amino acids. Germline V lookup: CDR1 GTSNPN, CDR2 SVGIG (reference sequence). CDR3 bases: TGTGCCTGGAGTAAGGGGACAGGGTCCTACAATGAGCAGTTCTTC. Translated, it gives CAWSKGTGSYNEQFF.

This clonotype has a count of ten or more. The chain uses TRBV2 and TRBJ2-7; 8 nucleotides line up with TRBD2. Germline CDR1 and CDR2: SNHLY and FYNNEI. V trimming: 9 bases; J trimming: 3 bases; junction bases outside the gene matches: 10. The CDR3 is 14 residues long. The CDR3 reads CASCQILAGYEQYF. The CDR3 nucleotides read TGTGCCAGTTGCCAGATCCTAGCGGGCTACGAGCAGTACTTC.

This chain connects TRBV5-1 to TRBJ2-5; D unclear. Germline-derived CDR1 and CDR2 are SGHRS and YFSETQ. V shed 2 bases and J shed 4 bases, with 12 bases lying between them. CDR3 length equals 14 residues. CDR3 residues: CASSFAGPGETQYF. The CDR3 DNA is TGCGCCAGCAGCTTCGCAGGCCCCGGAGAGACCCAGTACTTC.

V gene TRBV6-1 combines with J gene TRBJ2-5; D is uncertain. Germline-derived CDR1 and CDR2 are MNHNS and SASEGT. The CDR3 sequence is 13 residues long. V was pared by 6 bases and J by 1 base, with 9 bases between. CDR3 region: CASRRLSQETQYF. CDR3 bases: TGTGCCAGCAGGAGACTTAGCCAAGAGACCCAGTACTTC.

CDR3 in DNA: TGTGCCACCAGTGAGTCCAGGGAGCAGGAGACCCAGTACTTC. This gives the protein CATSESREQETQYF. The rearrangement uses TRBV24-1 and TRBJ2-5, with D perhaps TRBD1 or TRBD2 (5 bases each). V dropped 4 bases and J dropped 5 bases, with 13 bases sitting between them. The CDR3 has 14 residues. Per the germline V gene, CDR1 is KGHDR and CDR2 is SFDVKD.

This clonotype was counted ten times or more. The chain joins TRBV6-5 to TRBJ2-1; 7 nucleotides match TRBD1. The germline V gene has CDR1 MNHEY and CDR2 SVGAGI. The V gene end was trimmed by 2 bases and the J gene end by 9 bases; junction bases not matched to a gene: 13. The CDR3 has 16 amino acids. CDR3 nucleotides: TGTGCCAGCAGTTACGCAAAGGGACAGTCCTGGGGTGAGCAGTTCTTC. Amino acid sequence: CASSYAKGQSWGEQFF.

This clonotype has a handful of counts. A read error may be the cause here, since a much bigger clone is one base away. V is TRBV28 and J is TRBJ2-3; the match to TRBD1 covers 7 bases. Germline CDR1 reads MDHEN; CDR2 reads SYDVKM. The length of the CDR3 is 15 residues. With 10 bases clipped from V and 6 bases from J, the junction kept 16 bases outside the gene matches. The CDR3 coding sequence is TGTGCCACCGGAAGGGGCACAGGGGTGAGGGATACGCAGTATTTT. Protein sequence: CATGRGTGVRDTQYF.